These 15 T cell receptor beta chains were all obtained from the same sample, sequenced in a study of blood T cell repertoires in COVID-19 (dated by TCRdb to between 2020 and 2021). Library creation used the immunoSEQ multiplex PCR assay. Sourced from immuneACCESS, this table was stored by TCRdb with only in-frame sequences that have V and J called. A share of the clones is absent; for the studies checked, an unresolved V gene accounts for under half, and the remainder has no known explanation. For this sample the table gives roughly 380,000 clones, of which approximately 80% were detected only once. Roughly 1.1% of the sample belongs to the ten largest clones. The specimen sequenced was peripheral blood. The receptors were sampled from a human donor with acute or convalescent COVID-19. The donor label of this sample is uncertain.

This chain joins TRBV18 and TRBJ1-1, with 8 bases lining up with TRBD1. Germline CDR1 KGHSH, CDR2 LQKENI. Losses at the gene ends were 5 bases for V and 1 base for J; bases not matched to a gene: 6. There are 15 residues in the CDR3. CDR3 residues: CASSNPGQANTEAFF. Written as DNA, the CDR3 is TGTGCCAGCTCAAACCCGGGACAGGCGAACACTGAAGCTTTCTTT.

This chain connects TRBV7-2 to TRBJ2-1; TRBD2 agrees at 12 bases. Per germline, CDR1 SGHTA and CDR2 FQGNSA. The CDR3 sequence is 17 residues long. V shed 2 bases and J 8 bases; nucleotides not matched to a gene: 10. The CDR3 sequence is CASSLPIGLAGIDEQFF. CDR3 DNA sequence: TGTGCCAGCAGCTTACCCATTGGACTAGCGGGAATCGATGAGCAGTTCTTC.

The rearrangement joins TRBV4-1 to TRBJ2-3; TRBD2 agrees at 7 bases. There are 16 residues in the CDR3. V gave up 1 base and J gave up 0 bases; unmatched junction bases: 4. Looked up from germline, CDR1 is MGHRA and CDR2 is YSYEKL. This CDR3 reads CASSQGASGSTDTQYF. The CDR3 nucleotides are TGCGCCAGCAGCCAAGGAGCTAGCGGTAGCACAGATACGCAGTATTTT.

The rearrangement links TRBV28 to TRBJ1-1; possibly TRBD1 for D (6 bases). The germline V gene encodes CDR1 MDHEN and CDR2 SYDVKM. The CDR3 length is 12 residues. V lost 11 bases and J lost 4, with 14 bases in between. The CDR3 here is CAVTGRVTEAFF. The CDR3 DNA reads TGTGCCGTTACAGGGAGGGTCACTGAAGCTTTCTTT.

CDR3 region: CASSLYEPGGEKLFF. CDR3 nucleotide sequence: TGTGCCAGCAGCTTGTATGAGCCTGGAGGCGAAAAACTGTTTTTT. The rearrangement links TRBV5-4 to TRBJ1-4, with D uncertain. The CDR3 loop spans 15 amino acids. Trimming shortened V by 1 base and J by 8 bases, and 15 bases separated the two germline ends. Germline loops: CDR1 SGHNT, CDR2 YYREEE (reference sequence). The full variable domain, rest sourced from reference TRBV5-4 and TRBJ1-4, is ETGVTQSPTHLIKTRGQQVTLRCSSQSGHNTVSWYQQALGQGPQFIFQYYREEENGRGNFPPRFSGLQFPNYSSELNVNALELDDSALYLCASSLYEPGGEKLFFGSGTQLSVL.

V gene TRBV6-4 combines with J gene TRBJ2-3, with D perhaps matching TRBD2 (6 bases). This CDR3 contains 15 residues. Trimming removed 1 base from V and 6 bases from J, with 14 bases in between. Germline CDR1 reads MRHNA; CDR2 reads SNTAGT. The CDR3 sequence: CASSDLAAGGDTQYF. DNA for the CDR3: TGTGCCAGCAGTGACTTAGCGGCCGGTGGGGATACGCAGTATTTT.

This clone was seen more than once but under ten times. This chain links TRBV7-2 with TRBJ2-3, with unresolved D. Germline loops: CDR1 SGHTA, CDR2 FQGNSA. The CDR3 spans 15 residues. Trimming pared 3 bases from V and 4 bases from J, leaving 14 bases between. The CDR3 loop reads CASSFGPNGPDTQYF. The CDR3 DNA follows: TGTGCCAGCAGCTTTGGGCCCAATGGCCCAGATACGCAGTATTTT.

The chain couples TRBV6-5 to TRBJ1-2; TRBD1 might be the D (5 bases). Germline V CDR1 and CDR2: MNHEY, SVGAGI. The CDR3 is 15 residues long. V lost 8 bases and J 0 bases, leaving 16 bases between the germline ends. CDR3 in DNA: TGTGCCAGCGGGGGGGTTTCTTTCACTAACTATGGCTACACCTTC. Protein sequence: CASGGVSFTNYGYTF.

J is TRBJ1-1 and V is TRBV28; 12 positions match TRBD1. Germline V gives CDR1 MDHEN, CDR2 SYDVKM. CDR3 length: 18 residues. The junction had 15 bases not matched to a gene; V was cut back by 5 bases and J by 5 bases. CDR3 nucleotides: TGTGCCAGCAGTCGACGGGACAGGGGGCGCGACCTTAGGACTGAAGCTTTCTTT. This codes for CASSRRDRGRDLRTEAFF.

The CDR3 nucleotides read TGCGCCAGCAGTGAAGGCTTAGCGGACTACGAGCAGTACTTC. It is translated as CASSEGLADYEQYF. The chain employs TRBV10-1 and TRBJ2-7; D possibly corresponds to TRBD2 (6 bases). CDR3 size: 14 residues. V lost 3 bases and J 3 bases, leaving 12 bases between the germline ends. Looked up from germline, CDR1 is WNHNN and CDR2 is SYGVQD (reference sequence).

The chain links TRBV6-5 to TRBJ1-1; no clear D gene. V was pared by 5 bases and J by 7 bases, with 14 bases between. This CDR3 is built from 13 residues. The germline V gene encodes CDR1 MNHEY and CDR2 SVGAGI. CDR3 DNA sequence: TGTGCCAGCAGTCGCATCACCGGGATTGAAGCTTTCTTT. Amino acids: CASSRITGIEAFF.

This sequence joins TRBV4-1 and TRBJ1-2; 10 nucleotides agree with TRBD1. The CDR3 sequence is 16 residues long. V dropped 4 bases and J dropped 4; count of bases not matched to a gene: 9. Germline CDR1 and CDR2: MGHRA and YSYEKL. The CDR3 DNA is TGCGCCAGCAGCCCCCAATGGGACAGGGGAGGCTATGGCTACACCTTC. This codes for CASSPQWDRGGYGYTF.

CDR3 in DNA: TGTGCCACCAGCAGAAGGGGACAGGGGGGGCTGAACACTGAAGCTTTCTTT. Its translation: CATSRRGQGGLNTEAFF. The chain is built from TRBV15 and TRBJ1-1; TRBD1 matches 11 bases. V was pared by 2 bases and J by 0 bases, with 5 bases of the junction left unmatched. Looked up from germline, CDR1 is LNHNV and CDR2 is YYDKDF (reference sequence). This CDR3 comprises 17 residues.

The J gene is TRBJ2-6, the V gene TRBV19; 8 bases map to TRBD1. The CDR3 covers 17 residues. Germline CDR1 reads LNHDA; CDR2 reads SQIVND (reference sequence). Unmatched junction bases numbered 10, after V lost 6 bases and J lost 3 bases. The CDR3 DNA reads TGTGCCAGTAGCACAGGGGGTGGAGGTCTTGGGGCCAACGTCCTGACTTTC. Its translation is CASSTGGGGLGANVLTF.

The chain employs TRBV19 and TRBJ1-3; D call uncertain. V was clipped by 3 bases and J by 0 bases, with 15 bases between them. Germline V gives CDR1 LNHDA, CDR2 SQIVND (reference sequence). CDR3 length: 17 residues. CDR3 loop: CASSITRGARSGNTIYF. Written as DNA, the CDR3 is TGTGCCAGTAGTATTACTCGGGGAGCCCGCTCTGGAAACACCATATATTTT.